This is a list of T cell receptor beta chains from one sample in a study of blood T cell repertoires in COVID-19. Sequenced by immunoSEQ multiplex PCR; TCRdb stores in-frame clones only, minus some. There are almost 200,000 clones in the sample; 70% to 90% occur only once, and about 0.72% lies in the top ten. Sequencing input: peripheral blood. Every receptor here comes from a woman between 70 and 85 years old with acute or convalescent COVID-19. Both conserved end residues are trimmed from each CDR3. Fields, in order: J gene, V gene, CDR3 protein.

>TRBJ2-3|TRBV5-1
ASSLSSQGPDTQY
>TRBJ2-3|TRBV28
ASSLLAGGARDTQY
>TRBJ2-3|TRBV10-2
ASSWTGSTDTQY
>TRBJ2-7|TRBV27
ASSFDRLAGFNEQY
>TRBJ2-1|TRBV6-4
ASSDSPLAELNNEQF
>TRBJ2-7|TRBV28
ASSGGHSNHEQY
>TRBJ2-5|TRBV18
ASSPIGLSQETQY
>TRBJ1-6|TRBV5-4
ASSSTVYNSPLH
>TRBJ2-5|TRBV11-2
ASSPGQFQETQY
>TRBJ2-7|TRBV9
ASSQEDLYEQY
>TRBJ2-2|TRBV28
ASSFVPALRGGELF
>TRBJ2-7|TRBV5-6
ASSITYEQY
>TRBJ1-2|TRBV7-9
ASSLGGSGDGYT
>TRBJ2-7|TRBV14
ASSQDPGLGPEQY
>TRBJ2-2|TRBV10-1
ASSEGGANTGELF
>TRBJ2-7|TRBV6-5
ASSYSGRGREQY
>TRBJ1-1|TRBV5-4
ASSFPGGEAF
>TRBJ1-1|TRBV19
ASSTLRGTEAF
>TRBJ1-5|TRBV4-3
ASSQDRGGGNQPQH
>TRBJ1-3|TRBV5-1
ASSLIGQFSGNTIY
>TRBJ1-2|TRBV2
ASSQGQGAGGYT
>TRBJ1-6|TRBV7-2
ASQLPGGSNSPLH
>TRBJ2-1|TRBV7-8
ASSLARGSEQF
>TRBJ1-2|TRBV10-3
AISGQASSGYT
>TRBJ1-5|TRBV28
ASRPGPRGQPQH
>TRBJ1-3|TRBV5-1
ASSLEGAHLRNTIY
>TRBJ2-4|TRBV5-4
ASSPGLAGGNIQY
>TRBJ1-1|TRBV19
ASKQLGNTEAF
>TRBJ1-1|TRBV7-9
ASSFGSGVAF
>TRBJ2-7|TRBV6-5
ASSYSAVSYEQY
>TRBJ2-2|TRBV7-3
ASSSRRTANTGELF
>TRBJ1-3|TRBV7-9
ASSRDRGPLGNTIY
>TRBJ2-2|TRBV5-1
ASSLGQTRGGELF
>TRBJ1-5|TRBV7-2
ASSSFNQPQH
>TRBJ1-3|TRBV29-1
SVRHSGNTIY